Presented here are 17 T cell receptor beta chains from one specimen sequenced in a study of cytomegalovirus exposure and HLA in healthy donors. A multiplex PCR was run with 60 Vbeta primers and 13 Jbeta primers. Some clones are missing from TCRdb's copy, which holds only in-frame ones; the method was immunoSEQ multiplex PCR. The table lists approximately 100,000 clones, roughly 85% of them singletons. The specimen was PBMCs. These receptors were taken from a man aged 35 to 55 in good health and CMV-seropositive.

Remarks on this clone: A far larger clone is one nucleotide away, so this likely arose from a read error. DNA of the CDR3: TGTGCCAGCACCCAGCAGGCCGGAGGTATGCAGCCCCGGCATTTT. Encoded protein: CASTQQAGGMQPRHF. V gene TRBV6-1 combines with J gene TRBJ1-5; D is unclear. The germline V gene has CDR1 MNHNS and CDR2 SASEGT. CDR3 length: 15 residues.

The chain combines TRBV18 with TRBJ2-1; no reliable D call. With 4 bases removed from V and 8 bases from J, the gap between germline ends came to 3 bases. Germline values: CDR1 KGHSH, CDR2 LQKENI. The CDR3 is 10 amino acids. This CDR3 is CASSLDEQFF. The CDR3 bases are TGTGCCAGCTCACTCGATGAGCAGTTCTTC.

The V and J genes are TRBV4-2 and TRBJ1-6; possible D gene TRBD1, 5 bases. The V gene's germline CDR1 is LGHNA and CDR2 YNFKEQ. This CDR3 contains 15 residues. Trimming took off 3 bases at V and 6 bases at J, with 12 bases between the two ends. CDR3 sequence: CASSQGQNRNSPLHF. The CDR3 nucleotides read TGTGCCAGCAGCCAGGGGCAAAATCGTAATTCACCCCTCCACTTT.

The chain couples TRBV6-4 to TRBJ2-5; 10 bases agree with TRBD1. CDR3 length: 13 residues. Unmatched junction bases numbered 4, after V lost 8 bases and J lost 4 bases. Looked up from germline, CDR1 is MRHNA and CDR2 is SNTAGT. The CDR3 loop is CASPRDRGETQYF. CDR3 nucleotides: TGTGCCAGCCCAAGGGACAGGGGAGAGACCCAGTACTTC.

The chain employs TRBV5-1 and TRBJ2-4, with 9 bases fitting TRBD1. This CDR3 contains 15 residues. CDR1 is SGHRS and CDR2 is YFSETQ in the germline V gene. V gave up 0 bases and J gave up 5 bases; unmatched junction bases: 3. CDR3 in DNA: TGCGCCAGCAGCTTGGGTGGGACAGGGCAAAACATTCAGTACTTC. Protein: CASSLGGTGQNIQYF.

The chain couples TRBV2 to TRBJ1-3; perhaps TRBD1 as D (6 bases). CDR1 SNHLY and CDR2 FYNNEI come from the germline V gene. V was clipped by 9 bases and J by 0 bases, with 9 bases between them. CDR3 size: 13 residues. DNA of the CDR3: TGTGCCAGTCAGGGGATCTCTGGAAACACCATATATTTT. Translating gives CASQGISGNTIYF.

V is TRBV11-2 and J is TRBJ2-3; possibly TRBD2 for D (6 bases). V gave up 7 bases and J gave up 10 bases, with 18 bases separating them. This CDR3 has 13 residues. In germline, CDR1 is SGHAT, CDR2 FQNNGV. CDR3 sequence: CASTPSGGCAQYF. The DNA for the CDR3 is TGTGCCAGCACCCCTAGTGGGGGGTGTGCGCAGTATTTT.

CDR3 coding DNA: TGTGCCACCACCCAGGAGGGCTCCTACAATGAGCAGTTCTTC. It yields the protein CATTQEGSYNEQFF. This chain connects TRBV10-3 to TRBJ2-1; D may be TRBD2 (6 bases). CDR3 length: 14 residues. From germline, CDR1 is ENHRY and CDR2 SYGVKD. V was cut by 10 bases and J by 0 bases, with 13 bases left in between.

This clone was counted a single time. Germline and junction disagree at one end, which may indicate a read error. V gene TRBV2 combines with J gene TRBJ2-5; 10 bases line up with TRBD2. The DNA end is more similar to TRBJ2-7, so the J call may be wrong. This CDR3 has 15 amino acids. Germline V gives CDR1 SNHLY, CDR2 FYNNEI. This chain's CDR3 is CASREGLADTYEQYF. CDR3 nucleotide sequence: TGTGCCAGCAGGGAAGGACTAGCGGATACCTACGAGCAGTACTTC.

This chain links TRBV7-8 with TRBJ1-3; 7 positions agree with TRBD1. This CDR3 is 15 amino acids long. V was pared by 3 bases and J by 0 bases, with 2 bases of the junction left unmatched. Per germline, CDR1 SGHVS and CDR2 FQNEAQ. The CDR3 region has the DNA TGTGCCAGCAGCTTGACAGGGATCTCTGGAAACACCATATATTTT. Translation gives CASSLTGISGNTIYF.

This clone has more than one count but fewer than ten. This chain links TRBV5-8 with TRBJ2-7, with D perhaps matching TRBD1 (6 bases). The CDR3 contains 14 residues. Germline V CDR1 and CDR2: SGHTS, YDEGEE. Trimming shortened V by 6 bases and J by 0 bases, and 13 bases separated the two germline ends. The CDR3 spells CASTRDTGSYEQYF. The CDR3 region has the DNA TGTGCCAGCACCCGGGACACAGGCTCCTACGAGCAGTACTTC. Complete variable domain (other parts from reference TRBV5-8 and TRBJ2-7): EAGVTQSPTHLIKTRGQQATLRCSPISGHTSVYWYQQALGLGLQFLLWYDEGEERNRGNFPPRFSGRQFPNYSSELNVNALELEDSALYLCASTRDTGSYEQYFGPGTRLTVT.

This sequence joins TRBV19 and TRBJ2-2; 7 bases are a match to TRBD2. The CDR3 spans 14 residues. CDR1 is LNHDA, CDR2 SQIVND, per germline (reference sequence). The V gene end was trimmed by 5 bases and the J gene end by 7 bases; junction bases not matched to a gene: 7. The CDR3 coding sequence is TGTGCCAGTAGTTCACTTCTAGCGGTCGGGGAGCTGTTTTTT. It codes for CASSSLLAVGELFF.

The chain combines TRBV11-2 with TRBJ2-1, with 15 positions matching TRBD2. Germline assignment: CDR1 SGHAT and CDR2 FQNNGV. The CDR3 consists of 15 residues. The junction had 1 base not matched to a gene; V was cut back by 1 base and J by 9 bases. In DNA form, the CDR3 reads TGTGCCAGCAGCTTAGGGACTAGCGGGAGGGTTGAGCAGTTCTTC. It yields the protein CASSLGTSGRVEQFF.

The chain carries TRBV5-6 and TRBJ2-3; 12 bases match TRBD1. In germline, CDR1 is SGHDT, CDR2 YYEEEE. After removal of 0 bases from V and 6 bases from J, the junction contained 8 bases not matched to a gene. CDR3 length: 17 amino acids. The CDR3 is CASSLGGTGGALDTQYF. In DNA, the CDR3 is TGTGCCAGCAGCTTGGGGGGGACAGGGGGCGCATTGGATACGCAGTATTTT.

This sequence joins TRBV27 and TRBJ2-1; 11 bases align to TRBD2. With V trimmed by 6 bases and J by 6 bases, 7 bases remained unmatched. The CDR3 extends over 15 amino acids. Germline V gene data show CDR1 as MNHEY and CDR2 as SMNVEV (reference sequence). The CDR3: CASRIAGGLFNEQFF. For the CDR3, the DNA is TGTGCCAGCAGGATAGCGGGAGGGTTGTTCAATGAGCAGTTCTTC.

The rearrangement links TRBV5-8 to TRBJ2-6; D is unclear. Trimming took 3 bases from V and 0 from J, leaving 7 bases between them. The germline V gene has CDR1 SGHTS and CDR2 YDEGEE. The CDR3 spans 15 residues. CDR3 protein: CASSYSFSGANVLTF. CDR3 sequence (DNA): TGTGCCAGCAGCTACTCATTCTCTGGGGCCAACGTCCTGACTTTC.

The count of this clone is one. The chain employs TRBV15 and TRBJ1-3; TRBD1 is a possible D gene (6 bases). V lost 3 bases and J 0 bases, leaving 12 bases between the germline ends. Looked up from germline, CDR1 is LNHNV and CDR2 is YYDKDF (reference sequence). The CDR3 is 16 residues long. The CDR3 DNA is TGTGCCACCAGCAGTGTCGACAGGAGCTCTGGAAACACCATATATTTT. Translation: CATSSVDRSSGNTIYF. The complete variable domain, with remaining parts taken from reference TRBV15 and TRBJ1-3, reads DAMVIQNPRYQVTQFGKPVTLSCSQTLNHNVMYWYQQKSSQAPKLLFHYYDKDFNNEADTPDNFQSRRPNTSFCFLDIRSPGLGDTAMYLCATSSVDRSSGNTIYFGEGSWLTVV.